The 2 T cell receptor beta chains reported below all come from one sample, sequenced in a study of beta chain features in type 1 diabetes. Regarding the study as a whole: Moderately but significantly shorter TCRB CDR3s were found in Type 1 diabetes patients in all four CD4+ subsets.

Expressed TCRB transcripts got sequenced, as all isolated RNA was reverse transcribed. Clones were read by immunoSEQ multiplex PCR, and TCRdb kept only the in-frame ones, dropping some. The profile shows 95,000 to 150,000 clones, about 16% of them singletons. What these receptors recognize is not known. The sequencing input was central memory CD4+ T cells from blood. The source of these receptors is a man younger than 45 with type 1 diabetes.

This CDR3 is CASSHGGDYNEQFF. CDR3 nucleotides: TGTGCCAGCAGCCACGGGGGAGATTACAATGAGCAGTTCTTC. V and J are TRBV4-2 and TRBJ2-1, with a weak D call TRBD2 (6 bases). V was clipped by 3 bases and J by 4 bases, with 10 bases between them. Germline values: CDR1 LGHNA, CDR2 YNFKEQ. The CDR3 is made up of 14 amino acids.

V and J are TRBV4-3 and TRBJ1-4; D might be TRBD1 (6 bases). The CDR3 has 15 amino acids. The germline CDR1 and CDR2 sequences are LGHNA and YSLEER. Deletions cut 1 base from V and 4 bases from J, with 10 bases between. The CDR3 DNA is TGCGCCAGCAGCCAAGTAGGGGGGGATAATGAAAAACTGTTTTTT. Its protein is CASSQVGGDNEKLFF.